This entry lists 9 T cell receptor beta chains sequenced from one sample in a study of PD-L1 blockade in urothelial cancer. Generated by immunoSEQ multiplex PCR, the TCRdb table keeps only in-frame clones and is missing some. The repertoire has some 45,000 clones, nearly 90% of them found once; the top ten carry roughly 25%. Time point here: pretreatment peripheral blood. This sample comprised PBMCs, obtained around atezolizumab (anti-PD-L1) treatment. The receptor set was obtained from a donor aged 40 or over with urothelial cancer.

The V gene is TRBV6-1, the J gene TRBJ2-3; no clear D. There are 15 residues in the CDR3. Germline V CDR1 and CDR2: MNHNS, SASEGT. Trimming took 0 bases from V and 0 from J, leaving 7 bases between them. The CDR3 sequence is CASSEAGPSTDTQYF. In DNA, the CDR3 is TGTGCCAGCAGTGAAGCGGGCCCCAGCACAGATACGCAGTATTTT.

The V call is TRBV27, the J call TRBJ2-1; maybe TRBD2 (6 bases). V gave up 6 bases and J gave up 6 bases, with 18 bases separating them. CDR1 and CDR2 from the germline V gene are MNHEY and SMNVEV (reference sequence). The CDR3 covers 15 residues. The CDR3 coding sequence is TGTGCCAGCAGCCTTATAACTAGCCACGGCAATGAGCAGTTCTTC. It encodes CASSLITSHGNEQFF.

The chain links TRBV12-5 to TRBJ2-5, with 10 nucleotides matching TRBD2. Germline values: CDR1 LGHNT, CDR2 FRNRAP. The CDR3 totals 18 residues. The V gene end was trimmed by 1 base and the J gene end by 4 bases; junction bases not matched to a gene: 12. The CDR3 DNA sequence: TGTGCTAGTGGTTTGGCCCCCGGGAGCGGGAGGGTGGGAGAGACCCAGTACTTC. Its protein product is CASGLAPGSGRVGETQYF.

The CDR3 coding sequence is TGTGCCAGCAGACCGGGACTAGGGCCCAATGAGCAGTTCTTC. Residues: CASRPGLGPNEQFF. The chain links TRBV28 to TRBJ2-1; 8 bases line up with TRBD2. The CDR3 is 14 amino acids. Germline V gives CDR1 MDHEN, CDR2 SYDVKM. V was pared by 6 bases and J by 6 bases, with 7 bases of the junction left unmatched.

This clone appeared once. The V and J genes are TRBV5-1 and TRBJ2-1; TRBD2 aligns across 14 bases. V dropped 4 bases and J dropped 8; count of bases not matched to a gene: 14. The CDR3 runs 18 residues. Germline CDR1 reads SGHRS; CDR2 reads YFSETQ. The DNA of the CDR3 is TGCGCCAGCAGCCCGGGACTAGCGGGAGTATTACTTAGTGATGAGCAGTTCTTC. This sequence encodes CASSPGLAGVLLSDEQFF.

V and J are TRBV27 and TRBJ2-1, with TRBD2 identical over 13 bases. CDR1 is MNHEY and CDR2 is SMNVEV in the germline V gene (reference sequence). This CDR3 is built from 16 residues. The V and J ends lost 3 bases and 7 bases, in that order; junction bases with no gene match: 6. As DNA, the CDR3 is TGTGCCAGCAGTTTGACTAGCGGGAGGTTCTGGAATGAGCAGTTCTTC. Its translation is CASSLTSGRFWNEQFF.

This chain links TRBV7-6 with TRBJ2-1; 14 positions match TRBD2. The J segment lost 9 bases and the V segment lost 1 base, leaving 2 bases of the junction unmatched. The CDR3 loop spans 15 amino acids. From germline, CDR1 is SGHVS and CDR2 FNYEAQ. The CDR3 here is CASSLVTSGRVEQFF. The DNA of the CDR3 is TGTGCCAGCAGCTTAGTGACTAGCGGGAGGGTTGAGCAGTTCTTC. Looking up the rest from reference TRBV7-6 and TRBJ2-1 gives the full variable domain: GAGVSQSPRYKVTKRGQDVALRCDPISGHVSLYWYRQALGQGPEFLTYFNYEAQQDKSGLPNDRFSAERPEGSISTLTIQRTEQRDSAMYRCASSLVTSGRVEQFFGPGTRLTVL.

The chain has TRBV4-3 and TRBJ2-7, with 8 bases aligning to TRBD1. The ends lost 4 bases at V and 3 bases at J; junction bases unmatched: 5. Germline CDR1 is LGHNA and CDR2 is YSLEER. The CDR3 totals 14 residues. The CDR3 nucleotides read TGCGCCAGCAGCCCGTACAGGGGGAACTACGAGCAGTACTTC. Translating it yields CASSPYRGNYEQYF.

This chain joins TRBV9 and TRBJ1-3; D possibly corresponds to TRBD1 (5 bases). The CDR3 is 18 amino acids. Trimming removed 0 bases at V and 0 bases at J, with 16 bases between. Germline V CDR1 and CDR2: SGDLS, YYNGEE. Written as DNA, the CDR3 is TGTGCCAGCAGCGTAGGGTCGGGGGAAGCCACCTCTGGAAACACCATATATTTT. This gives the protein CASSVGSGEATSGNTIYF.